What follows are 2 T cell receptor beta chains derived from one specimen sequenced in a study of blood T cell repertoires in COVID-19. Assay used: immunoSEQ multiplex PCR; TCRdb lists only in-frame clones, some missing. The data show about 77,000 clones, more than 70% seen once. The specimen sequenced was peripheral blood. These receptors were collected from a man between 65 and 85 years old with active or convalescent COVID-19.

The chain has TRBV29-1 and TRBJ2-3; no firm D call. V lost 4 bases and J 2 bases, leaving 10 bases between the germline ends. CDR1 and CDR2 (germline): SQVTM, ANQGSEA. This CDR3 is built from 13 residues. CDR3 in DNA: TGCAGCGTTGTCGTGGGCCTCACAGATACGCAGTATTTT. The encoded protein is CSVVVGLTDTQYF.

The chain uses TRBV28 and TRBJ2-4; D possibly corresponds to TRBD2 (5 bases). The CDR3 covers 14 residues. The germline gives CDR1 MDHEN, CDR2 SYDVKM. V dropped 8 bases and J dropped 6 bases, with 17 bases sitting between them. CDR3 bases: TGTGCCAGCGTTCAGGAGCCCGGAGGAAACATTCAGTACTTC. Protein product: CASVQEPGGNIQYF.